These T cell receptor beta chains were read from a single sample in a study of OX40 agonist ivuxolimab in advanced cancers. TCRdb's copy holds only in-frame clones and misses some; the assay was immunoSEQ multiplex PCR. The repertoire has more than 75,000 clones, more than 70% of them found once; the top ten carry 0.2% to 0.25%. The sequencing here drew on CD4+ or CD8+ T cells sorted from blood, taken in a trial of the OX40 agonist ivuxolimab. The source is an adult with an advanced solid tumor such as melanoma, head and neck, liver or kidney cancer. Both conserved end residues are trimmed from each CDR3.

>TRBV10-3|11
AISAQGVDTIY
>TRBV7-3|10
ASSLVYNEQF
>TRBV28|12
ASSALQGSETQY
>TRBV11-2|12
ASIPGGTRSGYT
>TRBV7-9|15
ASPKGQNKGMAGELF
>TRBV7-6|14
ASSFPPDRSTDTQY
>TRBV4-2|14
ASSKSVAGAAYEQY
>TRBV11-3|13
ASSLGTSGNNEQF
>TRBV6-1|11
ASSGQGAGEQF
>TRBV6-1|13
ASTGIAGGTDTQY
>TRBV5-1|10
ASSLTPGELF
>TRBV7-2|13
ASRPGRGGTDTQY
>TRBV5-1|14
ASSLDPGGRREKLF
>TRBV27|15
ASSLRDSGTGARGYT
>TRBV18|13
ASSPRQGVLYEQY